The rows below give T cell receptor beta chains drawn from one sample of a study of cytomegalovirus exposure and HLA in healthy donors. Measured with immunoSEQ multiplex PCR; TCRdb has only the in-frame clones, and not every one. The sample records some 65,000 clones, 75% being singletons. Sequencing was performed on PBMCs. The receptors were sampled from a woman aged 40 to 50 in good health and CMV-seropositive. Both conserved end residues are trimmed from each CDR3.

>TRBV4-2|TRBJ1-1
ASSQVRGQANTEAF
>TRBV4-1|TRBJ2-4
ASSQAHNAGAKNIQY
>TRBV7-6|TRBJ2-3
ASSDRTSGGATDTQY
>TRBV14|TRBJ2-3
ASSQEPLVSGGWVGDTQY
>TRBV10-3|TRBJ2-2
AISSNPNTGELF
>TRBV7-9|TRBJ1-4
ASSRGQGENEKLF
>TRBV7-9|TRBJ2-1
ASSSSDRSNEQF
>TRBV7-2|TRBJ1-2
ASSGTGFHYGYT
>TRBV18|TRBJ2-7
ASSPAGGNEQY
>TRBV13|TRBJ1-3
ASSTTGSANTIY
>TRBV9|TRBJ1-2
ASSPSGQGGGYT
>TRBV30|TRBJ2-2
AWMGPGNTGELF
>TRBV30|TRBJ1-1
AWSVGVGGTMNTEAF
>TRBV2|TRBJ1-4
ASRDRERANEKLF
>TRBV19|TRBJ1-2
ASSSRGEGSRNPNYGYT
>TRBV30|TRBJ2-3
AWSVRRWDTQY
>TRBV19|TRBJ2-3
ASSRGDTDTQY
>TRBV6-6|TRBJ1-5
ATSGSFNQPQH
>TRBV5-4|TRBJ2-7
ASSTRQSHEQY
>TRBV6-5|TRBJ1-3
ASSEAREYRVY
>TRBV19|TRBJ2-2
ASSIGPDGELF
>TRBV29-1|TRBJ2-1
SVGPGEQF
>TRBV28|TRBJ2-7
ASRLTSGGSYEQY